The 20 T cell receptor beta chains in this list originate from one sample, sequenced in a study of blood T cell repertoires in COVID-19. Sequenced by immunoSEQ multiplex PCR; TCRdb stores in-frame clones only, minus some. The data contain about 220,000 clones, roughly 86% of them singletons. The sequenced material came from peripheral blood. The receptors originated from a woman aged 25 to 39 who had recovered from COVID-19.

The chain employs TRBV19 and TRBJ2-3, with D perhaps matching TRBD2 (6 bases). Trimming took off 3 bases at V and 8 bases at J, with 12 bases between the two ends. Germline CDR1 LNHDA, CDR2 SQIVND (reference sequence). The length of the CDR3 is 13 residues. This CDR3 reads CASSIRRDLTQYF. CDR3 coding DNA: TGTGCCAGTAGTATTAGGAGGGACCTTACGCAGTATTTT. Filled out from reference TRBV19 and TRBJ2-3, the complete variable domain reads DGGITQSPKYLFRKEGQNVTLSCEQNLNHDAMYWYRQDPGQGLRLIYYSQIVNDFQKGDIAEGYSVSREKKESFPLTVTSAQKNPTAFYLCASSIRRDLTQYFGPGTRLTVL.

This chain connects TRBV28 to TRBJ2-1; 8 nucleotides align to TRBD1. The CDR3 covers 16 residues. V was clipped by 3 bases and J by 5 bases; unmatched bases: 9. Per germline, CDR1 MDHEN and CDR2 SYDVKM. CDR3 DNA sequence: TGTGCCAGCAGTTTCCCGGACAGGGCTATCAACAATGAGCAGTTCTTC. Residues: CASSFPDRAINNEQFF.

The V and J genes are TRBV9 and TRBJ2-3, with TRBD1 identical over 7 bases. Germline V lookup: CDR1 SGDLS, CDR2 YYNGEE. The length of the CDR3 is 14 residues. Germline trimming cut 5 bases from V and 9 bases from J; bases unmatched to any gene: 12. The CDR3 is CASRAGDRVGTQYF. In DNA, the CDR3 is TGTGCCAGCAGGGCCGGAGACAGGGTCGGGACGCAGTATTTT.

The chain employs TRBV4-1 and TRBJ2-3; TRBD2 agrees at 7 bases. The CDR3 runs 15 residues. Germline values: CDR1 MGHRA, CDR2 YSYEKL. V shed 0 bases, J shed 6 bases, and the junction held 6 bases outside the gene matches. The DNA of the CDR3 is TGCGCCAGCAGCCAAGATTGGACTAGAACGGATACGCAGTATTTT. Encoded protein: CASSQDWTRTDTQYF.

V is TRBV19 and J is TRBJ1-5; D call uncertain. V lost 0 bases and J 1 base, leaving 7 bases between the germline ends. This CDR3 contains 15 residues. Germline V CDR1 and CDR2: LNHDA, SQIVND (reference sequence). The DNA of the CDR3 is TGTGCCAGTAGTATAGACCGGGGAAGCAATCAGCCCCAGCATTTT. The encoded protein is CASSIDRGSNQPQHF.

This clone was detected many times. This sequence joins TRBV19 and TRBJ2-5; 9 positions agree with TRBD1. Per germline, CDR1 LNHDA and CDR2 SQIVND (reference sequence). V dropped 3 bases and J dropped 4; count of bases not matched to a gene: 6. The CDR3 extends over 15 amino acids. CDR3 coding DNA: TGTGCCAGTAGTATCGGGACAGGGCCTAGAGAGACCCAGTACTTC. Protein: CASSIGTGPRETQYF.

The chain combines TRBV12-3 or TRBV12-4 with TRBJ2-3, with a weak D call TRBD1 (5 bases). The CDR3 consists of 13 residues. Trimming pared 2 bases from V and 4 bases from J, leaving 7 bases between. This CDR3 is CASSLLGADTQYF. As DNA, the CDR3 is TGTGCCAGCAGTTTACTAGGGGCAGATACGCAGTATTTT.

The chain uses TRBV21-1 and TRBJ2-1; the DNA was not used to check the table's D call, TRBD1. TRBV21-1 is shown as a pseudogene. This CDR3 is 14 amino acids long. The CDR3 here is CASFTGGCYNEQFF. CDR3 nucleotide sequence: TGTGCCAGCTTTACAGGGGGCTGTTACAATGAGCAGTTCTTC.

The V call is TRBV3-1 (or the pseudogene TRBV3-2), the J call TRBJ1-2; D uncertain. Germline CDR1 LGHDT, CDR2 YNNKEL (reference sequence). Trimming pared 2 bases from V and 4 bases from J, leaving 2 bases between. This CDR3 region has 11 residues. The DNA for the CDR3 is TGTGCCAGCAGCCAACTCTATGGCTACACCTTC. Its translation is CASSQLYGYTF.

V and J are TRBV10-3 and TRBJ2-1, with D maybe TRBD1 (7 bases). V lost 0 bases to trimming and J lost 4 bases, with 16 bases between them. The CDR3 consists of 17 residues. The germline gives CDR1 ENHRY, CDR2 SYGVKD. CDR3 residues: CAISESEGQQPYNEQFF. The CDR3, as DNA: TGTGCCATCAGTGAGTCGGAGGGACAGCAGCCGTACAATGAGCAGTTCTTC.

The V and J genes are TRBV11-3 and TRBJ2-1, with 9 bases aligning to TRBD1. J was trimmed by 4 bases and V by 5 bases; bases with no gene match: 9. CDR3 length: 16 residues. The V gene's germline CDR1 is SGHNT and CDR2 YENEEA. The CDR3 bases are TGTGCCAGCAGCACTCGTCGGGACAGGGCGTACAATGAGCAGTTCTTC. Residues: CASSTRRDRAYNEQFF.

The chain joins TRBV3-1 (or the pseudogene TRBV3-2) to TRBJ1-6; 7 bases match TRBD1. Unmatched junction bases numbered 10, after V lost 5 bases and J lost 9 bases. The CDR3 is 15 residues long. From germline, CDR1 is LGHDT and CDR2 YNNKEL (reference sequence). CDR3 sequence reads: CASSRTKGATSPLHF. The CDR3 nucleotides are TGTGCCAGCAGCAGAACCAAGGGGGCGACTTCACCCCTCCACTTT.

This clone has a single count. V is TRBV3-1 (or the pseudogene TRBV3-2) and J is TRBJ1-6, with D possibly matching TRBD1 (5 bases). Trimming stripped 4 bases from V and 0 bases from J, with 19 bases between. The CDR3 has 19 residues. Germline lookup yields CDR1 LGHDT and CDR2 YNNKEL (reference sequence). CDR3 region: CASSRSGGGDTSYNSPLHF. CDR3 DNA sequence: TGTGCCAGCAGCCGCTCAGGTGGAGGGGATACCTCCTATAATTCACCCCTCCACTTT.

J is TRBJ1-2 and V is TRBV4-1, with D uncertain. CDR1 is MGHRA, CDR2 YSYEKL, per germline. This CDR3 comprises 16 residues. Trimming pared 0 bases from V and 4 bases from J, leaving 15 bases between. The DNA of the CDR3 is TGCGCCAGCAGCCAAGATCTAACCCCTGCCGCCTATGGCTACACCTTC. Amino acids: CASSQDLTPAAYGYTF.

The chain couples TRBV18 to TRBJ2-1; D might be TRBD2 (7 bases). V lost 6 bases, J lost 5 bases, and 17 bases lay in between. Per the germline V gene, CDR1 is KGHSH and CDR2 is LQKENI. This CDR3 contains 15 residues. In DNA form, the CDR3 reads TGTGCCAGCTCTCGACAAGGGGGGGCCGACAATGAGCAGTTCTTC. It specifies CASSRQGGADNEQFF.

The chain joins TRBV4-2 to TRBJ1-3; D ambiguous. The CDR3 is 12 residues long. Trimming removed 7 bases from V and 4 bases from J, with 8 bases in between. Germline-derived CDR1 and CDR2 are LGHNA and YNFKEQ. The CDR3 is CASTNTGNTIYF. The CDR3 DNA sequence: TGTGCCAGCACCAACACAGGAAACACCATATATTTT.

CDR3 region: CASSEDRGREQYF. The CDR3, as DNA: TGTGCCAGTAGCGAAGACAGGGGTAGGGAGCAGTACTTC. The rearrangement uses TRBV19 and TRBJ2-7, with 8 bases aligning to TRBD1. Germline lookup yields CDR1 LNHDA and CDR2 SQIVND (reference sequence). Trimming cost V 6 bases and J 7 bases; bases outside gene matches: 8. CDR3 size: 13 residues.

The chain couples TRBV5-4 to TRBJ1-3; unclear D gene. Germline assignment: CDR1 SGHNT and CDR2 YYREEE (reference sequence). Trimming left V 0 bases short and J 0 bases short, with 10 bases between. The CDR3 spans 16 residues. The CDR3, as DNA: TGTGCCAGCAGCTTGGAGATGGGGAGCTCTGGAAACACCATATATTTT. Protein: CASSLEMGSSGNTIYF.

In nucleotides, the CDR3 is TGTGCCAGCAGCCTCGGACAGGGGAGCTCTGGAAACACCATATATTTT. This translates into CASSLGQGSSGNTIYF. The chain uses TRBV7-6 and TRBJ1-3; the match to TRBD1 covers 9 bases. The CDR3 covers 16 residues. Unmatched junction bases numbered 5, after V lost 5 bases and J lost 0 bases. In germline, CDR1 is SGHVS, CDR2 FNYEAQ.

The chain joins TRBV12-1 to TRBJ2-1; the table assigns TRBD2, which was not confirmed against the DNA. TRBV12-1 counts as a pseudogene. This CDR3 spans 15 amino acids. The CDR3: CASSQSERGYNEQFF. CDR3 coding DNA: TGTGCCAGCAGCCAAAGTGAGCGAGGCTACAATGAGCAGTTCTTC.